This TCR beta chain came from a study of T cell responses to AZD1222 COVID-19 vaccine. Study-level points and caveats: Baseline serostatus was positive in only six AZD1222 recipients. Nearly half of spike-specific TCRs reportedly target unmutated variant regions. Sampled repertoires all dated from after the peak T cell response. The donors showed a predominance of white British ancestry and of females, with possible underestimation of clonal diversity.

Concerning this clone itself: The antigen is not known.

Produced via immunoSEQ multiplex PCR; TCRdb's table is partial and in-frame only. The table records approximately 100,000 clones, about 87% of them present only once. Germline V gene data show CDR1 as GTSNPN and CDR2 as SVGIG (reference sequence). The V gene lost 1 base and the J gene lost 2 bases, with 3 bases spanning the gap. The CDR3 loop spans 11 amino acids. The material was peripheral blood, obtained 28 days after the second AZD1222 dose. The V gene is TRBV30, the J gene TRBJ2-7; D is uncertain. The receptor was derived from an adult who received the AZD1222 COVID-19 vaccine. The CDR3 spells CAWSDTYEQYF. CDR3 bases: TGTGCCTGGAGTGACACCTACGAGCAGTACTTC.